This T cell receptor (beta chain) originates from a study of blood T cells in healthy people across ages. This CDR3 region has 15 residues. From germline, CDR1 is LGHNA and CDR2 YSLEER. V was clipped by 0 bases and J by 2 bases, with 11 bases between them. Together with a sample-barcoded 5' primer, a J-beta primer mix was included in a second PCR lasting roughly 6 to 12 cycles. TCRdb used MiXCR to reprocess the 5' RACE reads, holding one entry per CDR3 protein. The repertoire holds 600,000 to 1,000,000 distinct CDR3 sequences, with about 25% as singletons. Peripheral blood samples of 7.5 to 10 milliliters were drawn from each donor. Broader study findings: Aged donors had fewer naive CD4+ cells and lower diversity than long-lived donors.

There are a few counts of this clonotype. What it recognizes is unknown. This sample was also put to use in a study of T cells of mothers and their children. That work states: Healthy Caucasian mothers, a few in number, and their six children were the donors. Thymic selection shapes TCR recombination output in related pairs, and it does so similarly in unrelated pairs.

Specimen: blood. This clonotype originated in a boy younger than 18 in good health. The J gene is TRBJ2-7, the V gene TRBV4-3, with D perhaps TRBD1 (5 bases). DNA for the CDR3: TGCGCCAGCAGCCAAGAACGAGACAGCCCCTACGAGCAGTACTTC. It encodes CASSQERDSPYEQYF.